Presented here are 21 T cell receptor beta chains from one specimen sequenced in a study of blood T cell repertoires in COVID-19. Profiling relied on immunoSEQ multiplex PCR, and the TCRdb table lists in-frame clones only, not all of them. The table includes roughly 310,000 clones, around nine tenths detected once. Specimen: PBMCs or T cells enriched from blood (not recorded which). The receptors were gathered from a woman in her forties who had recovered from COVID-19.

This clone has only one observation. V and J are TRBV9 and TRBJ2-1; 7 nucleotides match TRBD1. CDR1 and CDR2 from the germline V gene are SGDLS and YYNGEE. The CDR3 totals 18 residues. With 1 base clipped from V and 0 bases from J, the junction kept 10 bases outside the gene matches. CDR3 DNA sequence: TGTGCCAGCAGCGTACCCTATGGACAGGCGAGCTCCTACAATGAGCAGTTCTTC. Its protein product is CASSVPYGQASSYNEQFF.

V is TRBV4-3 and J is TRBJ1-6, with a weak D call TRBD1 (6 bases). This CDR3 region has 16 residues. With 1 base removed from V and 9 bases from J, the gap between germline ends came to 16 bases. Germline values: CDR1 LGHNA, CDR2 YSLEER. The CDR3 DNA is TGCGCCAGCAGCCAAGGTGTGGGACAAAACAGTTCACCCCTCCACTTT. Amino acid sequence: CASSQGVGQNSSPLHF.

The sample holds one count of this clone. The chain carries TRBV6-5 and TRBJ1-2, with D maybe TRBD1 (5 bases). CDR1 and CDR2 (germline): MNHEY, SVGAGI. CDR3 length: 15 residues. Trimming left V 10 bases short and J 3 bases short, with 21 bases between. CDR3 sequence reads: CATSRGLGLDYGYTF. CDR3 coding DNA: TGTGCCACGTCACGGGGGTTGGGACTGGACTATGGCTACACCTTC.

CDR3 sequence reads: CASSLVDRDYEQYF. The CDR3 DNA is TGTGCCAGCAGCTTAGTAGACAGAGACTACGAGCAGTACTTC. The V gene is TRBV7-9, the J gene TRBJ2-7; a possible D gene is TRBD1 (5 bases). The CDR3 extends over 14 amino acids. V was pared by 1 base and J by 3 bases, with 10 bases between. Per germline, CDR1 SEHNR and CDR2 FQNEAQ (reference sequence).

The gene calls are TRBV11-2 and TRBJ2-3, with TRBD1 as a possible D gene (6 bases). Germline assignment: CDR1 SGHAT and CDR2 FQNNGV. The CDR3 extends over 13 amino acids. The germline V and J ends were trimmed by 6 bases and 13 bases, with 20 bases remaining between them. DNA for the CDR3: TGTGCCAGCAGGAGGTCGGTAGGCGGACAGAAGTATTTT. It is translated as CASRRSVGGQKYF.

This clone was detected only once. The V and J genes are TRBV25-1 and TRBJ2-2; a possible D gene is TRBD2 (5 bases). The CDR3 spans 14 residues. Trimming stripped 2 bases from V and 4 bases from J, with 8 bases between. Germline CDR1 and CDR2: MGHDK and SYGVNS. Here the CDR3 DNA reads TGTGCCAGCAGTGAACAAGAGGGCACCGGGGAGCTGTTTTTT. The encoded protein is CASSEQEGTGELFF.

The chain employs TRBV27 and TRBJ1-4; D gene unclear. The CDR3 runs 15 residues. The germline V gene has CDR1 MNHEY and CDR2 SMNVEV (reference sequence). V dropped 4 bases and J dropped 5 bases, with 14 bases sitting between them. For the CDR3, the DNA is TGTGCCAGCAGTTCCAACGGACTAGGAAATGAAAAACTGTTTTTT. Its translation: CASSSNGLGNEKLFF.

V is TRBV11-3 and J is TRBJ2-1, with a weak D call TRBD2 (6 bases). With 4 bases removed from V and 14 bases from J, the gap between germline ends came to 15 bases. CDR1 SGHNT and CDR2 YENEEA come from the germline V gene. This CDR3 spans 12 amino acids. Here the CDR3 reads CASSSSGTAKFF. The CDR3 DNA reads as TGTGCCAGCAGCTCATCTGGGACTGCGAAGTTCTTC. The full variable domain, rest sourced from reference TRBV11-3 and TRBJ2-1, is EAGVVQSPRYKIIEKKQPVAFWCNPISGHNTLYWYLQNLGQGPELLIRYENEEAVDDSQLPKDRFSAERLKGVDSTLKIQPAELGDSAVYLCASSSSGTAKFFGPGTRLTVL.

The J gene is TRBJ2-7, the V gene TRBV27; TRBD1 matches 9 bases. Germline V gives CDR1 MNHEY, CDR2 SMNVEV (reference sequence). Trimming at V came to 8 bases and at J to 5 bases, leaving 13 bases not matched to a gene. The CDR3 consists of 15 residues. The CDR3: CASGYPGQGRNEQYF. Written as DNA, the CDR3 is TGTGCCAGCGGTTACCCGGGACAGGGAAGGAACGAGCAGTACTTC.

In this sample, this clone turned up a few times. The chain is built from TRBV15 and TRBJ1-1; a possible D gene is TRBD1 (5 bases). CDR1 and CDR2 from the germline V gene are LNHNV and YYDKDF (reference sequence). CDR3 length equals 14 residues. Deletions cut 1 base from V and 3 bases from J, with 9 bases between. CDR3 coding DNA: TGTGCCACCAGCAGAGTCAGGGCGGACACTGAAGCTTTCTTT. It is translated as CATSRVRADTEAFF.

Only a few counts were recorded for this clone. The chain couples TRBV7-2 to TRBJ1-2; no reliable D call. This CDR3 has 13 residues. Trimming left V 1 base short and J 8 bases short, with 11 bases between. The germline V gene has CDR1 SGHTA and CDR2 FQGNSA. The CDR3 here is CASSLGPDLGYTF. CDR3 sequence (DNA): TGTGCCAGCAGCTTAGGTCCAGATTTGGGCTACACCTTC.

The V call is TRBV15, the J call TRBJ1-1, with 11 bases that match TRBD1. The CDR3 has 13 residues. Per the germline V gene, CDR1 is LNHNV and CDR2 is YYDKDF (reference sequence). V was clipped by 5 bases and J by 5 bases; unmatched bases: 1. The CDR3 loop is CATSGTGGTEAFF. In DNA form, the CDR3 reads TGTGCCACCAGCGGGACAGGGGGGACTGAAGCTTTCTTT.

V gene TRBV29-1 combines with J gene TRBJ1-1, with D possibly TRBD1 on 6 matching bases. V was shortened by 3 bases and J by 2 bases, with 10 bases between the two germline ends. Germline values: CDR1 SQVTM, CDR2 ANQGSEA. The CDR3 consists of 13 residues. The CDR3 nucleotides are TGCAGCGTTGACTGGGGGCTAAACACTGAAGCTTTCTTT. Amino acids: CSVDWGLNTEAFF.

V gene TRBV12-3 or TRBV12-4 combines with J gene TRBJ2-5, with TRBD2 identical over 9 bases. Trimming at V came to 6 bases and at J to 4 bases, leaving 3 bases not matched to a gene. The CDR3 runs 13 residues. CDR3 residues: CASSGLARETQYF. The CDR3 DNA follows: TGTGCCAGCAGCGGACTAGCGAGAGAGACCCAGTACTTC.

On this clone itself: At one boundary the junction diverges from the germline segment, which might be a read error. The J gene is TRBJ2-5, the V gene TRBV7-7; D is perhaps TRBD1 (5 bases). The CDR3 loop spans 16 amino acids. The germline V gene encodes CDR1 SSHAT and CDR2 FNYEAQ (reference sequence). The CDR3, as DNA: TGTGCTAGCAGCCTCCTAGGTGGGGCAGCCCAAGAGACCCAGTACTTC. This codes for CASSLLGGAAQETQYF.

The V and J genes are TRBV5-1 and TRBJ2-5; a possible D gene is TRBD1 (6 bases). Trimming took off 0 bases at V and 1 base at J, with 13 bases between the two ends. There are 16 residues in the CDR3. The germline CDR1 and CDR2 sequences are SGHRS and YFSETQ. The CDR3 DNA reads TGCGCCAGCAGCTTGGCTGCTGGACAGCGCCAAGAGACCCAGTACTTC. The encoded protein is CASSLAAGQRQETQYF.

The chain is built from TRBV24-1 and TRBJ2-1; a weak D match, TRBD1 (6 bases). The CDR3 is made up of 15 amino acids. Trimming stripped 0 bases from V and 7 bases from J, with 12 bases between. Germline V gene sequence: CDR1 KGHDR, CDR2 SFDVKD. The CDR3 DNA is TGTGCCACCAGTGATTTGTGGGACAACTCGAATGAGCAGTTCTTC. Encoded protein: CATSDLWDNSNEQFF.

In regard to this clone: Germline is not matched at one junction end, which may reflect a read error. CDR3 nucleotides: TGCGCCAGCAGCTTGGTAGGGGCCGGGTCCTCCGAGCAGTACTTC. Its translation: CASSLVGAGSSEQYF. The rearrangement links TRBV5-1 to TRBJ2-7, with D perhaps matching TRBD1 (5 bases). This CDR3 has 15 amino acids. CDR1 and CDR2 (germline): SGHRS, YFSETQ.

The V gene is TRBV24-1, the J gene TRBJ2-2; D unresolved. Germline V gene data show CDR1 as KGHDR and CDR2 as SFDVKD. The V end lost 4 bases, the J end lost 8 bases, and 4 bases lay between the germline ends. The CDR3 runs to 11 residues. CDR3 nucleotides: TGTGCCACCAGTGAGAGTGGGGAGCTGTTTTTT. Encoded protein: CATSESGELFF.

The J gene is TRBJ2-7, the V gene TRBV27; 8 bases map to TRBD2. Trimming took 4 bases from V and 0 from J; bases not matched to a gene: 11. The CDR3 runs 17 residues. The V gene's germline CDR1 is MNHEY and CDR2 SMNVEV (reference sequence). CDR3 DNA sequence: TGTGCCAGCAGTTCTATATTCACTAGCGGCATCTCCTACGAGCAGTACTTC. Amino acid sequence: CASSSIFTSGISYEQYF.

Here the CDR3 DNA reads TGTGCCAGCAATATCCGAGGGCAGCCCCAGCATTTT. Translated: CASNIRGQPQHF. V is TRBV28 and J is TRBJ1-5, with D hard to call. This CDR3 comprises 12 residues. The germline CDR1 and CDR2 sequences are MDHEN and SYDVKM. The V end was cut by 7 bases, the J end by 7 bases, with 11 bases between.